This entry is about one TCR beta chain. In the source study's methods: Reference gene primer amplification gave estimated nucleated cell counts. This table comes from immunoSEQ multiplex PCR, and its TCRdb copy is limited to in-frame clones, with some not included. The V and J calls and clone size were taken over from that table, and D and trimming were inferred from the DNA. The repertoire holds 350,000 or so clones, roughly 87% seen once, with over 3.5% in the top ten. These data originate in a study of blood T cell repertoires in COVID-19. Study-level background: Samples came from the United States, Italy and Spain, spanning acute and convalescent COVID-19.

Source material: peripheral blood. The clonotype was recovered from a woman aged 60-75 years with COVID-19, enrolled during active disease.

The CDR3 spells CASSQGDRADTQYF. For the CDR3, the DNA is TGTGCCAGCAGCCAAGGGGACAGAGCAGATACGCAGTATTTT. The V call is TRBV3-1 (or the pseudogene TRBV3-2), the J call TRBJ2-3, with 7 positions matching TRBD1. The CDR3 is made up of 14 amino acids. CDR1 LGHDT and CDR2 YNNKEL come from the germline V gene (reference sequence). V lost 1 base and J lost 4; bases outside the gene matches: 2.